The sequence of this TCR beta chain was determined in a study of blood T cell repertoires in COVID-19. About the study: Both acute and convalescent COVID-19 samples were obtained from the United States, Italy and Spain. Sample material is recorded as cDNA or gDNA derived from T cells, B-cell-depleted T cells, or PBMCs.

Deletions cut 4 bases from V and 2 bases from J, with 12 bases between. The CDR3 is 13 residues long. The germline gives CDR1 SQVTM, CDR2 ANQGSEA. Original analysis: Estimation of nucleated cell counts was performed using reference gene primer amplification. The method was immunoSEQ multiplex PCR; TCRdb's version includes in-frame clones alone and lacks a portion of them. V and J calls and clone size are given by that table; D and trimming were obtained from the DNA. The sample records some 150,000 clones, about nine tenths being singletons. This receptor was obtained from a human donor in a cohort sampled during active COVID-19. The sequencing input was peripheral blood. This chain links TRBV29-1 with TRBJ2-7, with a tentative D call TRBD2 (7 bases). The CDR3 protein is CSVGGGLTYEQYF. In DNA form, the CDR3 reads TGCAGCGTTGGCGGGGGCCTAACCTACGAGCAGTACTTC.